The entry below describes one T cell receptor (beta chain). Its antigen is as yet unknown. At the DNA level, this CDR3 is encoded by other sequences in the same sample as well. The sample belongs to a study of shared clonotypes between healthy human individuals. Notes on the study in general: Incompleteness in sorted-subset sequencing, despite large depth, was shown by rarefaction.

Using immunoSEQ multiplex PCR, the repertoire was profiled, and TCRdb retains in-frame clones only, with some absent. Found here are some 1,100,000 clones, about 80% of them singletons; the top ten hold about 0.52%. Germline-derived CDR1 and CDR2 are MGHDK and SYGVNS. The CDR3 runs 14 residues. V was pared by 6 bases and J by 0 bases, with 11 bases between. V usage is TRBV25-1 and J usage is TRBJ1-1; D perhaps matches TRBD1 (5 bases). Sequenced sample: memory CD4+ T cells from PBMCs. Described subset: CD45RA-negative fraction. This sequence was found in a man aged 18 to 30 in good health. Some clones in this sample may be carry-over from other donors' samples. CDR3 sequence: CASSADNLNTEAFF. The DNA for the CDR3 is TGTGCCAGCAGCGCGGACAACTTGAACACTGAAGCTTTCTTT.